Below are 18 T cell receptor beta chains sequenced from a single sample in a study of T cell responses to AZD1222 COVID-19 vaccine. The repertoire was sequenced with immunoSEQ multiplex PCR; TCRdb's copy has only in-frame clones and lacks some. The sample carries 90,000 to 140,000 clones, around 87% recorded once. The material was peripheral blood, obtained on day 0 of AZD1222 vaccination. These receptors all stem from an adult in good health.

This chain uses TRBV28 with TRBJ1-5; D is uncertain. Germline CDR1 is MDHEN and CDR2 is SYDVKM. The CDR3 loop spans 10 amino acids. V lost 8 bases to trimming and J lost 7 bases, with 6 bases between them. CDR3 region: CASGSQPQHF. CDR3 bases: TGTGCCAGCGGAAGCCAGCCCCAGCATTTT.

V and J are TRBV10-3 and TRBJ2-3, with no clear D. Germline V CDR1 and CDR2: ENHRY, SYGVKD. The CDR3 is made up of 14 amino acids. Trimming pared 0 bases from V and 6 bases from J, leaving 10 bases between. The CDR3 protein is CAISESKGSDTQYF. In DNA, the CDR3 is TGTGCCATCAGTGAGTCGAAAGGTTCCGATACGCAGTATTTT.

The J gene is TRBJ1-2, the V gene TRBV6-5; a weak D match, TRBD1 (6 bases). Germline CDR1 is MNHEY and CDR2 is SVGAGI. The germline V and J ends were trimmed by 5 bases and 4 bases, with 14 bases remaining between them. The CDR3 spans 14 residues. In nucleotides, the CDR3 is TGTGCCAGCAGTCCAGAGACAGGCCCCTATGGCTACACCTTC. Residues: CASSPETGPYGYTF.

The chain carries TRBV2 and TRBJ2-3; no definite D call. The ends were cut back, 4 bases at V and 9 bases at J, with 11 bases in the middle. Per germline, CDR1 SNHLY and CDR2 FYNNEI. The CDR3 loop spans 12 amino acids. In DNA, the CDR3 is TGTGCCAGCAGTGGGTCCGGGTACACGCAGTATTTT. It is translated as CASSGSGYTQYF.

This chain joins TRBV5-1 and TRBJ1-2; D unresolved. Germline CDR1 SGHRS, CDR2 YFSETQ. Trimming cost V 5 bases and J 4 bases, with 12 bases left between them. The CDR3 sequence is 13 residues long. CDR3 sequence: CASSGETLYGYTF. CDR3 nucleotide sequence: TGCGCCAGCAGTGGCGAAACGCTCTATGGCTACACCTTC.

The rearrangement joins TRBV5-5 to TRBJ1-1; no definite D call. V gave up 0 bases and J gave up 4 bases, with 16 bases separating them. CDR1 SGHKS and CDR2 YYEKEE come from the germline V gene (reference sequence). The CDR3 has 16 amino acids. The CDR3 protein is CASSLGHNLGRTEAFF. CDR3 in DNA: TGTGCCAGCAGCTTGGGGCACAACCTCGGACGCACTGAAGCTTTCTTT.

The rearrangement uses TRBV24-1 and TRBJ1-1, with unresolved D. Germline CDR1 KGHDR, CDR2 SFDVKD. The length of the CDR3 is 16 residues. Between the trimmed V and J ends, which lost 6 bases and 6 bases, there was a span of 22 bases. CDR3 sequence (DNA): TGTGCCACCAGTTATCTCCGGCGCCCCCGGGTCGCTGAAGCTTTCTTT. It yields the protein CATSYLRRPRVAEAFF.

This sequence joins TRBV5-4 and TRBJ2-7, with 8 bases matching TRBD1. V lost 6 bases, J lost 5 bases, and 10 bases stayed unmatched. Per germline, CDR1 SGHNT and CDR2 YYREEE (reference sequence). CDR3 length: 14 amino acids. The DNA of the CDR3 is TGTGCCAGCACCAAGGACAGGGTTTCCCACGAGCAGTACTTC. This codes for CASTKDRVSHEQYF.

The CDR3 spells CASSLTSGGVYNEQFF. The CDR3 DNA reads TGTGCCAGCAGCTTAACTAGCGGGGGGGTCTACAATGAGCAGTTCTTC. V and J are TRBV7-9 and TRBJ2-1; 13 bases are shared with TRBD2. Germline values: CDR1 SEHNR, CDR2 FQNEAQ (reference sequence). The CDR3 totals 16 residues. V shed 2 bases, J shed 3 bases, and the junction held 1 base outside the gene matches.

This clone appeared once. The chain combines TRBV6-5 with TRBJ1-4; D not resolved. The V end was cut by 5 bases, the J end by 0 bases, with 10 bases between. The CDR3 loop spans 15 amino acids. Looked up from germline, CDR1 is MNHEY and CDR2 is SVGAGI. The CDR3 region has the DNA TGTGCCAGCAGTCGAACGACGGCAACTAATGAAAAACTGTTTTTT. As protein: CASSRTTATNEKLFF.

The CDR3 region is CSASLLGGTSGGETQYF. The CDR3 bases are TGCAGTGCTAGTTTACTGGGCGGGACTAGCGGGGGGGAGACCCAGTACTTC. The chain links TRBV20-1 to TRBJ2-5; TRBD2 agrees at 15 bases. The CDR3 sequence is 17 residues long. J was trimmed by 5 bases and V by 3 bases; bases with no gene match: 10. Germline V gene lookup returns CDR1 DFQATT and CDR2 SNEGSKA (reference sequence).

V is TRBV27 and J is TRBJ2-5, with 7 positions matching TRBD2. V lost 6 bases and J lost 4; bases outside the gene matches: 11. Germline loops: CDR1 MNHEY, CDR2 SMNVEV (reference sequence). The CDR3 sequence is 15 residues long. CDR3 in amino acids: CASRPGSWGGETQYF. In nucleotides, the CDR3 is TGTGCCAGCAGACCAGGATCCTGGGGGGGAGAGACCCAGTACTTC.

This clone is a singleton in its sample. J is TRBJ2-3 and V is TRBV28; TRBD2 agrees at 8 bases. Trimming took 5 bases from V and 3 from J; bases not matched to a gene: 13. The germline V gene has CDR1 MDHEN and CDR2 SYDVKM. The CDR3 consists of 17 residues. This chain's CDR3 is CASSTQHGRGETDTQYF. As DNA, the CDR3 is TGTGCCAGCAGTACCCAACACGGGAGGGGAGAAACAGATACGCAGTATTTT.

The J gene is TRBJ2-1, the V gene TRBV18; D possibly uses TRBD1 or TRBD2 (5 bases each). V was pared by 3 bases and J by 7 bases, with 10 bases between. Looked up from germline, CDR1 is KGHSH and CDR2 is LQKENI. The CDR3 runs to 13 residues. In DNA form, the CDR3 reads TGTGCCAGCTCACCGTCGGGGCAAAATGAGCAGTTCTTC. Translated, it gives CASSPSGQNEQFF.

This sequence joins TRBV10-3 and TRBJ1-2; possible D gene TRBD1, 5 bases. Germline V lookup: CDR1 ENHRY, CDR2 SYGVKD. This CDR3 has 16 amino acids. The V and J ends lost 3 bases and 4 bases respectively, with 18 bases between them. CDR3: CAISEGRVNEGYGYTF. The CDR3 DNA is TGTGCCATCAGTGAAGGCAGGGTAAATGAAGGCTATGGCTACACCTTC.

This clone has more than one count but fewer than ten. The chain has TRBV19 and TRBJ1-2, with D perhaps matching TRBD1 (5 bases). The germline V gene encodes CDR1 LNHDA and CDR2 SQIVND (reference sequence). The V gene lost 7 bases and the J gene lost 6 bases, with 12 bases spanning the gap. The CDR3 has 12 amino acids. The CDR3 DNA follows: TGTGCCAGTACCTGGGACGGAGATGGCTACACCTTC. This codes for CASTWDGDGYTF. Complete variable domain (other parts from reference TRBV19 and TRBJ1-2): DGGITQSPKYLFRKEGQNVTLSCEQNLNHDAMYWYRQDPGQGLRLIYYSQIVNDFQKGDIAEGYSVSREKKESFPLTVTSAQKNPTAFYLCASTWDGDGYTFGSGTRLTVV.

V usage is TRBV6-5 and J usage is TRBJ1-1; D unclear. V lost 7 bases, J lost 0 bases, and 12 bases lay in between. The CDR3 is made up of 14 amino acids. Looked up from germline, CDR1 is MNHEY and CDR2 is SVGAGI. The CDR3 region is CASIRVSMNTEAFF. The CDR3 DNA follows: TGTGCCAGCATCCGGGTTTCCATGAACACTGAAGCTTTCTTT.

The chain recombines TRBV10-3 with TRBJ2-3, with a weak D call TRBD2 (6 bases). Trimming cost V 6 bases and J 4 bases, with 11 bases left between them. Looked up from germline, CDR1 is ENHRY and CDR2 is SYGVKD. The CDR3 runs 13 residues. CDR3 sequence: CAISGDFPDTQYF. In DNA, the CDR3 is TGTGCCATCAGCGGGGACTTCCCAGATACGCAGTATTTT.